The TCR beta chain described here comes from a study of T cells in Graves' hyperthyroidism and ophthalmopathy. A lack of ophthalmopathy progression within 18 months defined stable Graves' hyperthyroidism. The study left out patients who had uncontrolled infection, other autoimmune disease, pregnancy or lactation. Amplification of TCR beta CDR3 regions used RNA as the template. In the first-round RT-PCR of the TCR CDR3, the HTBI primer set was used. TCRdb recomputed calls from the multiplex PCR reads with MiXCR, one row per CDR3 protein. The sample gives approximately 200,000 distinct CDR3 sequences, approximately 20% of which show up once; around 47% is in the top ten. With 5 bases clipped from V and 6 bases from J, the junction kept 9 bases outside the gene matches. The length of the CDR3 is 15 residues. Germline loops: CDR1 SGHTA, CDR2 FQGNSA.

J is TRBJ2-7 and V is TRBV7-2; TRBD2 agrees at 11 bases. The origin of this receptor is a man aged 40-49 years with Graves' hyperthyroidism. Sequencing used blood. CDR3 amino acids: CASSPTSGGTVEQYF. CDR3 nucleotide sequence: TGTGCCAGCAGCCCCACTAGCGGGGGCACCGTCGAGCAGTACTTC.